A selection of T cell receptor beta chains follows, all from one sample in a study of blood T cell repertoires in COVID-19. Measured with immunoSEQ multiplex PCR; TCRdb has only the in-frame clones, and not every one. The repertoire has some 140,000 clones, around 80% of them found once; the top ten carry about an eighth. The sample was peripheral blood. These TCRs come from an elderly man with acute or convalescent COVID-19. The CDR3 runs from the conserved cysteine through the conserved F or W. Rows give clone size only sometimes, using once, few, many, or a class for an expanded clone.

j_gene | v_gene | abundance | CDR3aa
TRBJ2-1 | TRBV11-1 | NA | CASSWDNSYNEQFF
TRBJ2-2 | TRBV10-3 | NA | CAISALADTGELFF
TRBJ1-1 | TRBV11-2 | NA | CASSPGDRLSTEAFF
TRBJ1-2 | TRBV5-5 | NA | CASNYGDSYRYGYTF
TRBJ1-5 | TRBV18 | NA | CASCDSRNQPQHF
TRBJ2-5 | TRBV5-8 | NA | CASSTRQFQETQYF
TRBJ2-2 | TRBV5-4 | NA | CASSFPGTGELFF
TRBJ1-6 | TRBV19 | few | CASSRYGGNNSPLHF
TRBJ2-1 | TRBV7-9 | NA | CASSLGGALDEQFF
TRBJ2-2 | TRBV5-1 | NA | CASRNLFGELFF
TRBJ1-4 | TRBV5-6 | NA | CASSLRGIEKLFF
TRBJ1-1 | TRBV5-6 | few | CASSLDRGWNTEAFF
TRBJ2-7 | TRBV4-3 | NA | CASSQEDRGYEQYF
TRBJ1-6 | TRBV30 | NA | CAWMVGSYNSPLHF
TRBJ2-7 | TRBV9 | NA | CASSVHSAPRYEQYF
TRBJ2-3 | TRBV2 | NA | CASSLQGMGDTQYF
TRBJ2-1 | TRBV7-9 | NA | CASSSPGQVYNEQFF
TRBJ2-1 | TRBV11-2 | NA | CASSLTSGGAYEQFF
TRBJ2-7 | TRBV11-1 | NA | CASSARDTLYEQYF
TRBJ1-2 | TRBV27 | few | CASSPRAGVNGYTF
TRBJ1-1 | TRBV27 | NA | CASSSRYRDRGTSEAFF
TRBJ2-5 | TRBV2 | NA | CASTGLRETQYF
TRBJ1-6 | TRBV4-3 | NA | CASSQAPGREVVSSPLHF
TRBJ1-6 | TRBV7-9 | NA | CASSQGQANYNSPLHF
TRBJ2-5 | TRBV5-1 | NA | CASSLEVSGAETQYF
TRBJ2-5 | TRBV5-4 | NA | CASSQKRGALQETQYF
TRBJ2-3 | TRBV28 | few | CASSSPRLAGGRTQYF
TRBJ2-1 | TRBV5-6 | NA | CASSLAELHEQFF
TRBJ1-1 | TRBV7-8 | NA | CASSLNREGAEAFF
TRBJ2-2 | TRBV11-3 | NA | CASSLTTGHTGELFF
TRBJ1-2 | TRBV7-3 | NA | CASSTGQGDGYTF
TRBJ2-1 | TRBV6-5 | NA | CASSYTGGYDEQFF
TRBJ1-2 | TRBV7-2 | NA | CASSLDGRDRASYGYTF
TRBJ1-5 | TRBV18 | NA | CASSPTGSGGNQPQHF
TRBJ1-1 | TRBV10-3 | NA | CAIGRDREGTEAFF
TRBJ2-3 | TRBV7-3 | NA | CASSPTGVSDTQYF
TRBJ2-1 | TRBV7-3 | NA | CASSPRLGGDEQFF
TRBJ1-1 | TRBV5-1 | NA | CASSLLGRGTEAFF
TRBJ2-2 | TRBV20-1 | NA | CSASGQTDTGELFF
TRBJ1-4 | TRBV7-8 | NA | CASSLGGRGREKLFF
TRBJ2-3 | TRBV2 | NA | CASKSRRLAGTDTQYF
TRBJ1-1 | TRBV5-8 | NA | CASRRTGVNTEAFF
TRBJ1-2 | TRBV7-2 | NA | CASSLQGLRGYTF
TRBJ2-5 | TRBV18 | NA | CASSLSWRNQETQYF